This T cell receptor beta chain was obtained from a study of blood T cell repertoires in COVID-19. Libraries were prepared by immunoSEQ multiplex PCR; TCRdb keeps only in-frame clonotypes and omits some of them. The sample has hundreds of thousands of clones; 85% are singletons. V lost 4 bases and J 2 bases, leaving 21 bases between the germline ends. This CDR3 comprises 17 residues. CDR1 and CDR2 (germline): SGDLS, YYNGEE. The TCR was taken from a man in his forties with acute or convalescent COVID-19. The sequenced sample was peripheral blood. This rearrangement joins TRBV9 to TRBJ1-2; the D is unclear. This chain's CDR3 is CASSPRGRGDSNYGYTF. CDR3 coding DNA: TGTGCCAGCAGCCCTAGAGGGCGGGGAGATTCGAACTATGGCTACACCTTC.